The TCR beta chain described here comes from a study of CD8+ T cells in alopecia areata (dated by TCRdb to 2016 to 2018). About the investigation overall: Treated patients were enrolled in an open-label pilot trial of oral tofacitinib at 5 to 10 mg twice daily for moderate-to-severe alopecia areata. On the human side, TCRbeta sequencing was run on scalp tissue and on sorted CD4+ and CD8+ peripheral blood T cells from healthy controls and from alopecia areata patients with either patchy or totalis/universalis disease. immunoSEQ multiplex PCR using 35 Vbeta forward primers and 13 Jbeta reverse primers was used to amplify TCRbeta CDR3 regions. RNA came from the PAXgene miRNA kit for fixed scalp, the miRNeasy kit for PBMCs, and the RNeasy kit for mouse skin. Patients on tofacitinib were biopsied at baseline and after 4 and 24 weeks of treatment, and several of the patients also had a later scalp biopsy. Scalp clonality was compared across normal scalp (n=4), patchy alopecia areata scalp (n=8), and alopecia totalis/universalis scalp (n=8). Tofacitinib was administered for 6 to 18 months, and 6 months of follow-up off drug were then conducted to assess delayed response and recurrence. In both human patients and the C3H/HeJ mouse model, the study applied high-throughput TCRbeta sequencing to look at T cell clonal expansion in alopecia areata.

CDR1 is given as MNHEY and CDR2 as SVGAGI, both from the germline V gene. Relative to germline, V is missing 4 bases and J is missing 5 bases, with 5 bases of the junction outside any gene match. The CDR3 starts with the cysteine, ends with the phenylalanine, and has 14 residues. Only CDR3 DNA remains: 42 bases, in frame from the first base. Library creation used the immunoSEQ multiplex PCR assay. To provide template for TCR sequencing, every sample had RNA extracted and reverse transcribed into cDNA. SuperScript III was used for first-strand cDNA synthesis, primed with a 2:1 mix of oligo-dT and random hexamers. Amplification bias was assessed with a synthetic immune receptor repertoire, and residual bias was removed computationally. In the paper's pipeline: Raw reads were preprocessed to remove errors, and CDR3 was defined by IMGT conventions from the conserved cysteine to phenylalanine. Clonality was computed by normalizing Shannon entropy by log2 of the number of productive unique TCRs and subtracting the result from 1. Whether each scalp clone was CD4 or CD8 was inferred by checking scalp TCRbeta sequences against the CD4 and CD8 repertoires from sorted blood. This immuneACCESS table, as held by TCRdb, lists in-frame sequences with V and J called but not all clones. Of the missing ones, under half trace to an unresolved V gene in checked studies; the others have no known cause. V and J calls plus clone size are reproduced from that table; the DNA served to infer D and trimming. The sample includes about 140,000 clones, with about 51% observed a single time. In total, the top ten clones hold roughly 0.92% of the sample.

Worth noting for this clone: There is no known antigen for this receptor. Per-base quality was not reported, and no clone a single base away is much larger than it.

Per the publication, the time point label means: baseline before oral tofacitinib. From alopecia areata patients, peripheral blood was collected along with lesional scalp punch biopsies. PBMCs were isolated by density centrifugation and stained for CD3, CD4 and CD8, and CD4+ and CD8+ T cells were sorted on a FACSAria. Overall results and qualifications from the work: Compared with normal scalp, lesional scalp, particularly in alopecia totalis/universalis, had higher clonality and more expanded CD8+ clones, which suggests antigenic drive. Shared TCR sequences between patients were less evident than in mice, which may be partly attributable to HLA diversity in the patient population. Resident alphabeta T cells in normal human skin are also sequenced, complicating scalp TCR repertoire analysis, unlike mouse skin dominated by gammadelta T cells.

The chain was built from TRBV6-5 and TRBJ1-1; 9 central bases correspond to TRBD1. The receptor comes from a human donor with alopecia areata. The sample in question was CD4+ T cells sorted from blood, obtained at week 0. The CDR3 protein sequence reads: CASSSGQGRTEAFF. The nucleotide sequence is TGTGCCAGCAGTTCCGGACAGGGGCGGACTGAAGCTTTCTTT.